This T cell receptor (beta chain) was recorded in a study of blood T cells in healthy people across ages. General study results and limits: Aged donors had fewer naive CD4+ cells and lower diversity than long-lived donors. Among T cells, TCR beta diversity per million cells dropped roughly linearly as age rose. Any conclusive comparison of naive versus antigen-experienced cells was prevented by using unsorted PBMCs.

Primed by a sample-barcoded 5' primer and a J-beta primer mix, a second PCR proceeded for about 6 to 12 cycles. Each CDR3 protein gets one entry after TCRdb re-called the 5' RACE reads with MiXCR. The sample lists about 320,000 distinct CDR3 sequences, around 29% occurring once. This clonotype was seen only a few times. Its antigen is as yet unknown. Germline CDR1 and CDR2: SGHRS and YFSETQ. The V end lost 4 bases, the J end lost 5 bases, and 16 bases lay between the germline ends. The CDR3 length is 16 residues. The V call is TRBV5-1, the J call TRBJ1-6; D remains ambiguous. Sequencing input: blood. The clonotype comes from a woman in her seventies in good health. CDR3 residues: CASSDDLRSDNSPLHF. The CDR3 DNA reads TGCGCCAGCAGCGATGATTTACGGTCAGATAATTCACCCCTCCACTTT. Full variable domain (remainder filled in from reference TRBV5-1 and TRBJ1-6): KAGVTQTPRYLIKTRGQQVTLSCSPISGHRSVSWYQQTPGQGLQFLFEYFSETQRNKGNFPGRFSGRQFSNSRSEMNVSTLELGDSALYLCASSDDLRSDNSPLHFGNGTRLTVT.